This T cell receptor (beta chain) appears in the sequencing data of a study of control samples from healthy donors and cancer patients. Generated by immunoSEQ multiplex PCR, the TCRdb table keeps only in-frame clones and is missing some. The sample consists of about 84,000 clones, around 91% of them appearing once. The CDR3 is made up of 13 amino acids. Deletions cut 4 bases from V and 5 bases from J, with 10 bases between. Germline V gene data show CDR1 as KGHDR and CDR2 as SFDVKD. Source material: blood. The clonotype comes from a man aged 25-45 years in good health. This chain joins TRBV24-1 and TRBJ2-5; no firm D call. The CDR3 DNA sequence: TGTGCCACCAGTGAATCAAATCGGGAGACCCAGTACTTC. It yields the protein CATSESNRETQYF.